The present entry profiles one T cell receptor (beta chain) with its context. Its antigen is currently unknown. The ends were cut back, 0 bases at V and 0 bases at J, with 10 bases in the middle. The CDR3 has 16 residues. Germline V lookup: CDR1 LGHNA, CDR2 YSLEER. Sequencing used immunoSEQ multiplex PCR; TCRdb keeps in-frame clones, though not all of them. The table shows around 400,000 clones, with 89% occurring only once. Sample treatment: roughly 20 received Ad26.COV2.S at low or high dose, single or two shots; five or six received placebo; per-sample allocation not given. The investigators took samples on day 63 after the first vaccine or placebo injection. It was an adult aged 18-55 years in Boston who was the donor. Vaccination employed an Ad26 vector expressing the Wuhan-strain SARS-CoV-2 spike. The sample belongs to a study of Ad26.COV2.S vaccination and SARS-CoV-2 variants. Study-wide context: A participant enrolled in the COV1001 Ad26.COV2.S trial arm provided the sample. General study points: Placebo recipients and vaccine recipients were similar in non-spike TCR breadth.

The material was peripheral blood, obtained in a trial of Ad26.COV2.S vaccine versus placebo. The sequence was obtained from a person between 18 and 65 years old who received the Ad26.COV2.S COVID-19 vaccine or a placebo. V is TRBV4-3 and J is TRBJ2-3; the D gene is possibly TRBD1 (6 bases). CDR3 in amino acids: CASSQDLRGSTDTQYF. CDR3 DNA: TGCGCCAGCAGCCAAGATCTGAGGGGGAGCACAGATACGCAGTATTTT.